This T cell receptor beta chain derives from a study of tumor-infiltrating lymphocytes in primary liver carcinoma. Study in general: Spanning 4.2 to 10 cm, the tumors were T1-T3 N0M0.

Comments on this clonotype: The antigen is undetermined. The junction differs from germline at one of its ends, possibly a read error.

The study's findings and limits: Only around 8-25% of top clones occurred in all five tumor regions. Top-250-clone fractions were significantly higher in tumors than in blood (p = 0.039).

Starting material of about 0.45 ug total RNA yielded TCR beta cDNA via a constant-region primer. TCR beta libraries came from three nested multiplex PCR rounds using slightly modified ARM-PCR. Forward primers for TRBV1-TRBV30 and a C-beta reverse primer served the first two PCR rounds, at around 11 cycles each. TCRdb redid the calling of the multiplex PCR reads with MiXCR, one entry per CDR3 protein. The sample has roughly 80,000 distinct CDR3 sequences; approximately 77% are singletons. This CDR3 comprises 12 residues. Looked up from germline, CDR1 is SQVTM and CDR2 is ANQGSEA. Investigators took RNA and DNA out together from approximately 22-30 mg of unsorted bulk tissue. Tumor samples uniformly had over 85% viable tumor cells.

This TCR was recovered from a man aged 35 to 55 with primary liver carcinoma and hepatitis B virus infection. Sequencing used liver tumor tissue from sampling region 1. Subset in this sample: tumor region T1, superior pole. The gene calls are TRBV29-1 and TRBJ2-1, with D possibly matching TRBD2 (6 bases). This chain's CDR3 is CGVLGLYNVQFF. DNA for the CDR3: TGCGGCGTCTTGGGACTCTACAATGTGCAGTTCTTC.